This T cell receptor beta chain was captured in a study of molecular identifiers for immune sequencing clone quantification. Germline V gene sequence: CDR1 LGHNA, CDR2 YSLEER. J was trimmed by 7 bases and V by 2 bases; bases with no gene match: 6. The CDR3 spans 15 residues. TCRdb called the PCR reads again in MiXCR, with one record for every CDR3 protein. The top ten hold approximately 0.84% of the sample, which has 400,000 to 600,000 distinct CDR3 sequences, 20% to 25% seen once. The chain recombines TRBV4-3 with TRBJ2-1; 9 nucleotides agree with TRBD1. The receptor's source is a human donor in good health. Some libraries in this study had Jurkat cell RNA spiked in. The sequenced sample consisted of naive CD8+ T cells from blood, with Jurkat cell RNA spiked in. Subset: FACS-sorted CD8+CD4-CCR7+CD45RA+ naive T cells. CDR3 sequence (DNA): TGCGCCAGCAGCCAAAGGACAGGGGACGTAAATGAGCAGTTCTTC. Protein sequence: CASSQRTGDVNEQFF.